The rows below give T cell receptor beta chains drawn from one sample of a study of PD-1 blockade in classical Hodgkin lymphoma. Sequencing was performed with immunoSEQ multiplex PCR; in TCRdb, only in-frame clones are kept and a portion is missing. The data show approximately 150,000 clones, under 85% seen once. The sequencing used peripheral blood mononuclear cells (PBMCs), collected before the second cycle of nivolumab. Receptors were obtained from a human donor with classical Hodgkin lymphoma. CDR3s include the opening cysteine and the closing phenylalanine or tryptophan. The D gene is left open where the match is weak. Not every row has a clone size; where given, it reads once, few, many or a size class.

TRBV5-1,TRBJ2-1,TRBD1,.,18,CASQNMGGAGQGENEQFF,TGCGCCAGCCAAAACATGGGAGGGGCGGGACAGGGTGAGAATGAGCAGTTCTTC
TRBV10-3,TRBJ1-1,TRBD1,once,15,CAISGQGQTNTEAFF,TGTGCCATCAGTGGCCAGGGACAGACGAACACTGAAGCTTTCTTT
TRBV7-2,TRBJ2-7,.,few,13,CASSLTADYEQYF,TGTGCCAGCAGCCTCACGGCCGACTACGAGCAGTACTTC
TRBV28,TRBJ2-5,.,.,18,CASSLPTPLPTAQETQYF,TGTGCCAGCAGTCTACCCACTCCTTTACCGACAGCACAAGAGACCCAGTACTTC
TRBV9,TRBJ2-1,.,.,12,CASSAVGNEQFF,TGTGCCAGCAGCGCGGTAGGCAATGAGCAGTTCTTC
TRBV6-6,TRBJ2-7,TRBD2,.,11,CASSRGDEQYF,TGTGCCAGCAGTCGGGGGGACGAGCAGTACTTC
TRBV28,TRBJ2-7,TRBD2,.,17,CASSLQLPGLAGGLRYF,TGTGCCAGCAGTTTACAATTACCGGGACTAGCGGGTGGGTTGCGGTACTTC
TRBV7-7,TRBJ2-1,TRBD2,.,14,CASSLSGSYNEQFF,TGTGCCAGCAGCTTAAGCGGGAGCTACAATGAGCAGTTCTTC
TRBV9,TRBJ1-6,TRBD1,.,16,CASSERPGQGNSPLHF,TGTGCCAGCAGCGAACGACCGGGACAGGGTAATTCACCCCTCCACTTT
TRBV18,TRBJ2-1,.,.,17,CASSPPGTPPAYNEQFF,TGTGCCAGCTCACCCCCGGGGACACCCCCAGCCTACAATGAGCAGTTCTTC
TRBV18,TRBJ1-1,.,.,15,CASSPPGTLNTEAFF,TGTGCCAGCTCACCACCCGGGACGTTGAACACTGAAGCTTTCTTT
TRBV7-9,TRBJ2-3,.,.,12,CASSSSLIGQYF,TGTGCCAGCAGCTCATCCCTCATTGGGCAGTATTTT
TRBV2,TRBJ2-3,TRBD2,once,16,CASSGPLAGGTDTQYF,TGTGCCAGCAGTGGGCCACTAGCGGGGGGTACAGATACGCAGTATTTT
TRBV25-1,TRBJ1-5,.,.,13,CASPDSRNQPQHF,TGTGCCAGCCCGGACAGCCGCAATCAGCCCCAGCATTTT
TRBV6-5,TRBJ1-2,.,.,14,CASSYSGRAGGYTF,TGTGCCAGCAGTTACTCGGGCAGGGCTGGCGGCTACACCTTC
TRBV2,TRBJ2-7,.,.,16,CASSEEGSGLLYEQYF,TGTGCCAGCAGTGAAGAAGGGTCAGGGTTGCTTTACGAGCAGTACTTC
TRBV5-1,TRBJ2-3,TRBD2,.,15,CASKKLAGDTDTQYF,TGCGCCAGTAAGAAACTAGCGGGGGACACAGATACGCAGTATTTT
TRBV7-2,TRBJ2-2,.,once,11,CASRRQGELFF,TGTGCCAGCAGAAGACAGGGGGAGCTGTTTTTT
TRBV7-9,TRBJ1-2,TRBD1,.,13,CASSLGRGPNYTF,TGTGCCAGCAGCTTAGGGAGGGGGCCCAACTACACCTTC
TRBV11-2,TRBJ2-1,TRBD2,.,18,CASSLAYGGRASYNEQFF,TGTGCCAGCAGCTTAGCCTACGGCGGGAGGGCCTCCTACAATGAGCAGTTCTTC
TRBV10-3,TRBJ1-6,.,.,15,CAIREHFSYNSPLHF,TGTGCCATCAGGGAACACTTTTCCTATAATTCACCCCTCCACTTT
TRBV28,TRBJ2-7,TRBD1,.,16,CASSSLASGGLYEQYF,TGTGCCAGCAGTTCCCTTGCGTCAGGGGGCCTCTACGAGCAGTACTTC
TRBV7-2,TRBJ1-2,.,.,15,CASSLVQGPGVGYTF,TGTGCCAGCAGCTTAGTCCAGGGTCCCGGGGTTGGCTACACCTTC
TRBV21-1,TRBJ2-2,.,.,14,CASSKCPETGELFF,TGTGCCAGCAGCAAATGTCCGGAGACCGGGGAGCTGTTTTTT
TRBV5-1,TRBJ2-3,.,.,14,CASSLSLNTDTQYF,TGCGCCAGCAGCTTGAGCCTAAACACAGATACGCAGTATTTT
TRBV7-2,TRBJ2-5,.,.,14,CASSLVHSEETQYF,TGTGCCAGCAGCTTAGTTCACTCTGAAGAGACCCAGTACTTC
TRBV10-3,TRBJ1-2,.,once,14,CAISVGGPNYGYTF,TGTGCCATCAGTGTCGGGGGTCCTAACTATGGCTACACCTTC
TRBV9,TRBJ2-7,TRBD2,many,16,CASSVNERGDSYEQYF,TGTGCCAGCAGCGTAAATGAACGGGGGGATAGTTACGAGCAGTACTTC
TRBV11-2,TRBJ1-2,.,.,14,CASSPVRGNYGYTF,TGTGCCAGCAGCCCAGTACGGGGAAACTATGGCTACACCTTC
TRBV5-1,TRBJ2-5,TRBD1,.,14,CASSLGTGGETQYF,TGCGCCAGCAGCTTGGGGACAGGCGGAGAGACCCAGTACTTC
TRBV5-4,TRBJ2-5,TRBD2,.,15,CASSLAEAGQETQYF,TGTGCCAGCAGCTTGGCCGAAGCGGGACAAGAGACCCAGTACTTC
TRBV10-2,TRBJ2-7,.,many,13,CASAGLSSYEQYF,TGCGCCAGCGCAGGATTAAGCTCCTACGAGCAGTACTTC
TRBV28,TRBJ2-3,.,.,16,CASSDRFGHGTDTQYF,TGTGCCAGCAGTGATAGATTTGGGCATGGGACAGATACGCAGTATTTT
TRBV19,TRBJ2-3,TRBD2,.,18,CASSRSGGLGSSTDTQYF,TGTGCCAGTAGTCGGTCGGGGGGGCTGGGATCTAGCACAGATACGCAGTATTTT
TRBV5-6,TRBJ2-1,TRBD2,.,16,CASSSPAGTSGGEQFF,TGTGCCAGCAGCTCCCCTGCCGGGACTAGCGGAGGGGAGCAGTTCTTC
TRBV29-1,TRBJ1-3,.,.,12,CSVETFGNTIYF,TGCAGCGTTGAGACATTCGGAAACACCATATATTTT
TRBV9,TRBJ1-1,.,.,17,CASSPGSTNFWGTEAFF,TGTGCCAGCAGCCCCGGTTCGACAAACTTTTGGGGTACTGAAGCTTTCTTT
TRBV27,TRBJ2-5,.,.,14,CASSPPQGRETQYF,TGTGCCAGCAGCCCGCCCCAGGGGCGGGAGACCCAGTACTTC
TRBV28,TRBJ2-7,.,once,16,CASSLLPANPKYEQYF,TGTGCCAGCAGTTTACTCCCGGCGAACCCCAAGTACGAGCAGTACTTC
TRBV19,TRBJ2-1,.,.,16,CASSTRGEGAENEQFF,TGTGCCAGTAGTACCAGGGGGGAGGGGGCTGAAAATGAGCAGTTCTTC
TRBV28,TRBJ2-6,.,.,16,CASSLGAFSGANVLTF,TGTGCCAGCAGTTTAGGAGCTTTCTCTGGGGCCAACGTCCTGACTTTC
TRBV9,TRBJ2-7,.,.,15,CASSVDQLSSYEQYF,TGTGCCAGCAGCGTAGATCAGCTTAGCTCCTACGAGCAGTACTTC
TRBV5-4,TRBJ2-1,TRBD2,.,18,CASSTPTSGESSYNEQFF,TGTGCCAGCAGCACACCAACTAGCGGGGAAAGCTCCTACAATGAGCAGTTCTTC